This TCR beta chain was profiled in a study of OX40 agonist ivuxolimab in advanced cancers. Study at large: The study treated patients with ivuxolimab, an agonistic anti-OX40 (CD134) antibody.

Sequencing was performed with immunoSEQ multiplex PCR; in TCRdb, only in-frame clones are kept and a portion is missing. In the table there are some 99,000 clones, approximately 93% of which are singletons. This specimen was CD4+ or CD8+ T cells sorted from blood, taken in a trial of the OX40 agonist ivuxolimab. The source of this sequence is an adult with an advanced solid tumor such as melanoma, head and neck, liver or kidney cancer.

CDR3 region: CASSLETGATYEQYF. CDR3 coding DNA: TGTGCCAGCAGCTTGGAGACAGGGGCCACCTACGAGCAGTACTTC. The chain couples TRBV5-6 to TRBJ2-7; 8 bases are a match to TRBD1. The CDR3 has 15 amino acids. The junction had 4 bases not matched to a gene; V was cut back by 0 bases and J by 2 bases. The germline CDR1 and CDR2 sequences are SGHDT and YYEEEE.